The 5 T cell receptor beta chains given below trace back to one sample, sequenced in a study of cytomegalovirus exposure and HLA in healthy donors. It was with 60 Vbeta and 13 Jbeta primers that the PCR ran. The assay was immunoSEQ multiplex PCR, and TCRdb's table has in-frame clones only and misses some. The table lists about 98,000 clones, roughly 81% of them singletons, with approximately 1.4% in the top ten. The sequencing sample was made of PBMCs. The source is a middle-aged man in good health and CMV-seronegative.

V gene TRBV6-5 combines with J gene TRBJ2-7; D is unclear. CDR1 and CDR2 (germline): MNHEY, SVGAGI. The germline V and J ends were trimmed by 5 bases and 3 bases, with 14 bases remaining between them. The CDR3 sequence is 14 residues long. CDR3: CASSETYRLYEQYF. DNA for the CDR3: TGTGCCAGCAGTGAAACATATCGCCTCTACGAGCAGTACTTC.

The chain joins TRBV6-5 to TRBJ1-1; no clear D gene. The CDR3 consists of 14 residues. Trimming cost V 5 bases and J 5 bases, with 15 bases left between them. Germline CDR1 MNHEY, CDR2 SVGAGI. The CDR3 sequence is CASSTPRGRTEAFF. The CDR3 DNA reads as TGTGCCAGCAGTACCCCGCGGGGTCGGACTGAAGCTTTCTTT.

The rearrangement links TRBV5-1 to TRBJ2-7, with 8 bases fitting TRBD1. The ends lost 3 bases at V and 5 bases at J; junction bases unmatched: 7. Germline assignment: CDR1 SGHRS and CDR2 YFSETQ. This CDR3 is 14 amino acids long. CDR3 sequence reads: CASSYPTGENEQYF. CDR3 bases: TGCGCCAGCAGCTACCCGACAGGGGAGAACGAGCAGTACTTC.

This clone has only one observation. V is TRBV4-3 and J is TRBJ2-6; D gene unclear. The CDR3 spans 17 residues. Germline loops: CDR1 LGHNA, CDR2 YSLEER. V was clipped by 8 bases and J by 0 bases, with 17 bases between them. DNA for the CDR3: TGCGCCAGCGGCGACCTTCCGACACCCTCTGGGGCCAACGTCCTGACTTTC. Protein sequence: CASGDLPTPSGANVLTF.

V gene TRBV11-2 combines with J gene TRBJ2-5; the D gene is possibly TRBD2 (5 bases). This CDR3 has 15 residues. Germline V CDR1 and CDR2: SGHAT, FQNNGV. V dropped 3 bases and J dropped 2 bases, with 13 bases sitting between them. CDR3 loop: CASSFGNTFQETQYF. In DNA form, the CDR3 reads TGTGCCAGCAGCTTCGGGAACACATTTCAAGAGACCCAGTACTTC.